A selection of T cell receptor beta chains follows, all from one sample in a study of blood T cell repertoires in COVID-19. Clones were sequenced by immunoSEQ multiplex PCR, and TCRdb holds only the in-frame ones, with some missing. The sample holds 15,000 or so clones, roughly 79% seen once. The sample taken for sequencing was peripheral blood. Receptors were obtained from a man in his sixties with acute or convalescent COVID-19. Each CDR3 is given with its conserved first and last residue. The D gene is left open where the match is weak. Rows may omit the clone size; those that give it use once, few, many or a size class.

j_call	v_call	clone_size	d_call	cdr3_aa	cdr3_nt
TRBJ2-2	TRBV11-1	-	TRBD1	CASSKGQPATGELFF	TGTGCCAGCAGCAAGGGACAGCCTGCGACCGGGGAGCTGTTTTTT
TRBJ2-2	TRBV9	-	-	CASSVGLEFHGELFF	TGTGCCAGCAGCGTAGGGTTAGAGTTTCACGGGGAGCTGTTTTTT
TRBJ1-6	TRBV19	-	-	CASSIDQGWNSPLHF	TGTGCCAGTAGTATTGATCAGGGGTGGAATTCACCCCTCCACTTT
TRBJ2-7	TRBV6-6	-	-	CASTGQSYEQYF	TGTGCCAGCACCGGACAGTCCTACGAGCAGTACTTC
TRBJ2-1	TRBV4-3	-	TRBD2	CASSQDISGPYNEQFF	TGCGCCAGCAGCCAAGATATTAGCGGGCCTTACAATGAGCAGTTCTTC
TRBJ2-3	TRBV7-9	once	-	CASSLTRNTDTQYF	TGTGCCAGCAGCTTAACCAGGAACACAGATACGCAGTATTTT
TRBJ1-1	TRBV18	-	TRBD1	CASSSPQGANTEAFF	TGTGCCAGCTCATCGCCGCAGGGGGCTAACACTGAAGCTTTCTTT
TRBJ1-1	TRBV29-1	-	TRBD1	CSVEGQGASEAFF	TGCAGCGTTGAAGGACAGGGGGCGTCTGAAGCTTTCTTT
TRBJ2-3	TRBV30	-	TRBD2	CAWGPPGLAGGHADTQYF	TGTGCCTGGGGACCTCCGGGACTAGCGGGAGGGCACGCAGATACGCAGTATTTT
TRBJ2-3	TRBV5-1	-	TRBD1	CASSPGQGTDTQYF	TGCGCCAGCAGCCCAGGACAGGGCACAGATACGCAGTATTTT
TRBJ1-2	TRBV3-1/TRBV3-2	-	-	CASSQDPGGYTF	TGTGCCAGCAGCCAAGACCCAGGGGGCTACACCTTC
TRBJ2-2	TRBV5-1	-	-	CASSLDRVDTGELFF	TGCGCCAGCAGCTTGGACAGGGTGGACACCGGGGAGCTGTTTTTT
TRBJ2-3	TRBV27	-	TRBD2	CASSFVILARDTQYF	TGTGCCAGCAGTTTTGTTATACTAGCGAGGGATACGCAGTATTTT
TRBJ2-3	TRBV7-2	medium-sized	TRBD1	CASSITGASTDTQYF	TGTGCCAGCAGCATCACAGGGGCTAGCACAGATACGCAGTATTTT
TRBJ1-3	TRBV7-8	-	-	CASSLAGTSGNTIYF	TGTGCCAGCAGCTTAGCAGGGACTTCTGGAAACACCATATATTTT
TRBJ1-5	TRBV7-2	medium-sized	TRBD1	CASNPSGGLQPQHF	TGTGCCAGCAACCCTTCAGGGGGCCTACAGCCCCAGCATTTT
TRBJ1-5	TRBV5-6	-	-	CASSWGLDLNQPQHF	TGTGCCAGCAGCTGGGGCTTGGACCTAAATCAGCCCCAGCATTTT
TRBJ2-2	TRBV27	-	TRBD2	CASSPRTSGEGTGELFF	TGTGCCAGCAGTCCACGGACTAGCGGAGAGGGCACCGGGGAGCTGTTTTTT
TRBJ1-2	TRBV15	medium-sized	TRBD1	CATRTGKYGYTF	TGTGCCACCAGGACAGGGAAATATGGCTACACCTTC
TRBJ2-7	TRBV15	-	-	CATSRDRTALSYEQYF	TGTGCCACCAGCAGAGACCGGACAGCTTTATCCTACGAGCAGTACTTC
TRBJ2-7	TRBV7-9	-	-	CASSLGASYEQYF	TGTGCCAGCAGCTTAGGGGCTTCCTACGAGCAGTACTTC
TRBJ2-7	TRBV6-2/TRBV6-3	-	TRBD1	CASSLPGTGKFYEQYF	TGTGCCAGCAGTTTACCCGGGACAGGGAAGTTCTACGAGCAGTACTTC
TRBJ1-4	TRBV4-3	-	-	CASSQDWDSAATNEKLFF	TGCGCCAGCAGCCAAGATTGGGACTCGGCTGCAACTAATGAAAAACTGTTTTTT
TRBJ2-1	TRBV9	-	TRBD2	CASSDQTSGGAYNEQFF	TGTGCCAGCAGCGACCAGACTAGCGGGGGGGCTTACAATGAGCAGTTCTTC
TRBJ1-3	TRBV5-1	-	-	CASSLDGSRSGNTIYF	TGCGCCAGCAGCTTGGATGGCTCCCGCTCTGGAAACACCATATATTTT
TRBJ2-7	TRBV2	-	TRBD2	CASTPWAGGPYEQYF	TGTGCCAGCACCCCATGGGCGGGAGGGCCGTACGAGCAGTACTTC
TRBJ1-5	TRBV19	-	TRBD1	CASSQRTGRGPNQPQHF	TGTGCCAGTAGTCAGAGGACTGGAAGGGGGCCCAATCAGCCCCAGCATTTT
TRBJ1-2	TRBV27	-	TRBD1	CASSPGTGPYGYTF	TGTGCCAGCAGCCCGGGGACAGGGCCCTATGGCTACACCTTC
TRBJ2-7	TRBV5-6	-	-	CASSLERGSSYEQYF	TGTGCCAGCAGCTTGGAACGGGGTTCCTCCTACGAGCAGTACTTC
TRBJ2-7	TRBV6-2/TRBV6-3	few	-	CASSKANEQYF	TGTGCCAGCAGCAAAGCCAACGAGCAGTACTTC
TRBJ2-2	TRBV4-3	medium-sized	-	CASSQAWVRAGELFF	TGCGCCAGCAGCCAAGCTTGGGTTCGGGCCGGGGAGCTGTTTTTT
TRBJ1-2	TRBV19	once	-	CASSISVYGYTF	TGTGCCAGTAGTATTTCGGTCTATGGCTACACCTTC
TRBJ1-2	TRBV15	-	-	CATSTGRGTDYTF	TGTGCCACCAGCACGGGGAGGGGTACCGACTACACCTTC
TRBJ1-5	TRBV5-6	-	-	CASSLVGEEEQPQHF	TGTGCCAGCAGCTTGGTCGGGGAGGAGGAACAGCCCCAGCATTTT